This T cell receptor (beta chain) was captured in a study of T-cell reconstitution after alpha-beta-depleted transplantation in children. The CDR3 spans 14 residues. V lost 2 bases and J lost 4, with 9 bases in between. Preparation of the TCRbeta library was carried out with unique molecular identifiers. TCRdb re-analysed the PCR reads in MiXCR, keeping a single row per CDR3 protein. Here the sample spans some 70,000 distinct CDR3 sequences, approximately 5% being singletons. Study-wide points: T-cell counts and diversity were attributed mostly to newly produced T cells one year after transplant.

This clonotype was seen at least ten times. The antigen is unknown. Source: PBMCs, mostly from graft donor cells, taken 180 days after TCRalphabeta/CD19-depleted stem cell transplant. The sequence was obtained from a boy in the first two years of life who had a stem cell transplant for acute myeloid leukemia, so the T cells may come from the graft donor. This chain connects TRBV12-3 or TRBV12-4 to TRBJ2-4, with D possibly TRBD1 on 6 matching bases. The CDR3 sequence is CASSLQGQKNIQYF. Written as DNA, the CDR3 is TGTGCCAGCAGTTTACAAGGACAGAAAAACATTCAGTACTTC.